The present T cell receptor beta chain was sequenced within a study of blood T cell repertoires in COVID-19. About the research overall: Two negative PCRs, clearance, or symptom resolution characterized the recovered Cohort 3 donors. PBMCs, B-cell-depleted T cells, or T cells were the source of the cDNA or gDNA that made up the material.

Clinical histories supplied by participants themselves formed the basis of cohort assignment. Assay: immunoSEQ multiplex PCR; the TCRdb copy retains only in-frame clones and omits some. The table shows about 210,000 clones, with around 90% occurring only once. The sequence was collected from a young man in a cohort exposed to, infected with or recovered from COVID-19 (not recorded which). What was sequenced was PBMCs or T cells enriched from blood (not recorded which).

In DNA form, the CDR3 reads TGTGCTAGTGGTTTGGAAGGGACATCACAGTACTTC. Encoded protein: CASGLEGTSQYF. V and J are TRBV12-5 and TRBJ2-5, with D tentatively TRBD1 (6 bases). From germline, CDR1 is LGHNT and CDR2 FRNRAP. The V end lost 1 base, the J end lost 11 bases, and 11 bases lay between the germline ends. This CDR3 comprises 12 residues. The full variable domain, completed using reference TRBV12-5 and TRBJ2-5, is DARVTQTPRHKVTEMGQEVTMRCQPILGHNTVFWYRQTMMQGLELLAYFRNRAPLDDSGMPKDRFSAEMPDATLATLKIQPSEPRDSAVYFCASGLEGTSQYFGPGTRLLVL.